Below, 20 T cell receptor beta chains from the same sample are listed, as sequenced in a study of shared clonotypes between healthy human individuals. The protocol was immunoSEQ multiplex PCR, while the TCRdb copy is restricted to in-frame clones and leaves out a portion. The sample has 1.5 million to 1.9 million clones, 95% to 99% seen once. The sequenced material came from naive CD4+ T cells sorted from blood. Specified subset: CD45RA+ positively selected. These receptor sequences come from a man aged 25-40 years in good health.

The chain combines TRBV11-2 with TRBJ2-7, with D possibly being TRBD1 (5 bases). Germline lookup yields CDR1 SGHAT and CDR2 FQNNGV. The CDR3 has 14 amino acids. Deletions cut 1 base from V and 3 bases from J, with 10 bases between. CDR3 nucleotides: TGTGCCAGCAGCTTAGGGGGCGGTCGCTACGAGCAGTACTTC. The encoded protein is CASSLGGGRYEQYF.

The count of this clone is one. This sequence joins TRBV14 and TRBJ2-3; no firm D call. This CDR3 comprises 14 residues. V was clipped by 1 base and J by 1 base, with 6 bases between them. Germline V gene sequence: CDR1 SGHDN, CDR2 FVKESK. The CDR3 coding sequence is TGTGCCAGCAGCCAAGGGAGCGGCACAGATACGCAGTATTTT. This gives the protein CASSQGSGTDTQYF.

This chain links TRBV11-2 with TRBJ1-5; 7 nucleotides line up with TRBD1. Germline CDR1 reads SGHAT; CDR2 reads FQNNGV. V was clipped by 0 bases and J by 4 bases; unmatched bases: 3. The CDR3 is made up of 15 amino acids. CDR3 amino acids: CASSLDQGQNQPQHF. The CDR3 DNA reads as TGTGCCAGCAGCTTAGATCAGGGACAGAATCAGCCCCAGCATTTT.

The chain couples TRBV2 to TRBJ2-2, with 8 nucleotides matching TRBD1. The CDR3 runs 16 residues. Unmatched junction bases numbered 10, after V lost 5 bases and J lost 5 bases. Germline V CDR1 and CDR2: SNHLY, FYNNEI. The CDR3, as DNA: TGTGCCAGCAGTTTCTCCGGGACAGGCGGGACCGGGGAGCTGTTTTTT. It specifies CASSFSGTGGTGELFF.

The CDR3 loop reads CASSLWGGSSYNEQFF. The CDR3 DNA reads TGTGCCAGCAGCTTATGGGGCGGGAGCTCCTACAATGAGCAGTTCTTC. This chain links TRBV7-2 with TRBJ2-1, with 7 bases fitting TRBD2. J lost 0 bases, V lost 2 bases, and 4 bases had no gene match. Germline V lookup: CDR1 SGHTA, CDR2 FQGNSA. The CDR3 loop spans 16 amino acids.

The genes are TRBV7-2 and TRBJ1-5, with D possibly matching TRBD1 (6 bases). Trimming took 4 bases from V and 7 from J, leaving 17 bases between them. Germline CDR1 and CDR2: SGHTA and FQGNSA. The CDR3 length is 15 residues. CDR3 DNA: TGTGCCAGCAGCTGGGCTCAGGGGCTCGGGCAGCCCCAGCATTTT. This codes for CASSWAQGLGQPQHF.

The V and J genes are TRBV5-1 and TRBJ2-7; TRBD2 aligns across 10 bases. V shed 0 bases and J 4 bases; nucleotides not matched to a gene: 13. Germline V lookup: CDR1 SGHRS, CDR2 YFSETQ. The CDR3 is 18 residues long. CDR3 sequence reads: CASSLDGSSGSYGYEQYF. The CDR3 nucleotides read TGCGCCAGCAGCTTGGACGGGTCTAGCGGGAGTTATGGGTACGAGCAGTACTTC.

The chain recombines TRBV27 with TRBJ2-4; 8 nucleotides agree with TRBD2. Per the germline V gene, CDR1 is MNHEY and CDR2 is SMNVEV (reference sequence). CDR3 length: 13 amino acids. After removal of 9 bases from V and 7 bases from J, the junction contained 8 bases not matched to a gene. The CDR3 region is CASSSGGGNIQYF. The CDR3 DNA reads as TGTGCCAGTAGCTCCGGGGGGGGGAACATTCAGTACTTC.

This clone is a singleton in its sample. This rearrangement joins TRBV19 to TRBJ2-3, with D possibly matching TRBD2 (6 bases). The CDR3 is made up of 15 amino acids. Deletions cut 5 bases from V and 4 bases from J, with 16 bases between. Germline assignment: CDR1 LNHDA and CDR2 SQIVND (reference sequence). The CDR3: CASSALRGRADTQYF. In DNA, the CDR3 is TGTGCCAGTAGTGCCTTGCGGGGTAGGGCAGATACGCAGTATTTT.

The chain links TRBV28 to TRBJ2-7; 11 bases are shared with TRBD2. The V segment lost 5 bases and the J segment 2 bases; nucleotides outside the gene matches: 2. From germline, CDR1 is MDHEN and CDR2 SYDVKM. This CDR3 contains 14 residues. The CDR3 sequence is CASSIAGGPYEQYF. The DNA of the CDR3 is TGTGCCAGCAGTATAGCGGGAGGGCCCTACGAGCAGTACTTC.

The V call is TRBV5-1, the J call TRBJ2-5; either TRBD1 or TRBD2 may supply D (6 bases each). Germline V gene data show CDR1 as SGHRS and CDR2 as YFSETQ. Trimming left V 3 bases short and J 1 base short, with 16 bases between. This CDR3 has 16 amino acids. In DNA form, the CDR3 reads TGCGCCAGCAGCTCTCAACCGGGGGCCGCCCAAGAGACCCAGTACTTC. This gives the protein CASSSQPGAAQETQYF. Together with reference TRBV5-1 and TRBJ2-5, the CDR3 gives the full variable domain: KAGVTQTPRYLIKTRGQQVTLSCSPISGHRSVSWYQQTPGQGLQFLFEYFSETQRNKGNFPGRFSGRQFSNSRSEMNVSTLELGDSALYLCASSSQPGAAQETQYFGPGTRLLVL.

With respect to this clone: Different DNA sequences within this sample yield the same CDR3. The V and J genes are TRBV5-1 and TRBJ2-7, with 14 bases identical to TRBD2. The CDR3 totals 15 residues. Trimming removed 4 bases from V and 4 bases from J; junction bases left unmatched: 4. CDR1 is SGHRS and CDR2 is YFSETQ in the germline V gene. The DNA for the CDR3 is TGCGCCAGCAGCCAGGGACTAGCGGGAGCATACGAGCAGTACTTC. Translation: CASSQGLAGAYEQYF. The entire variable domain, with the rest obtained from reference TRBV5-1 and TRBJ2-7, is as follows: KAGVTQTPRYLIKTRGQQVTLSCSPISGHRSVSWYQQTPGQGLQFLFEYFSETQRNKGNFPGRFSGRQFSNSRSEMNVSTLELGDSALYLCASSQGLAGAYEQYFGPGTRLTVT.

The gene calls are TRBV5-1 and TRBJ2-2; 8 nucleotides align to TRBD2. The V gene end was trimmed by 6 bases and the J gene end by 1 base; junction bases not matched to a gene: 11. The CDR3 loop spans 17 amino acids. Germline CDR1 SGHRS, CDR2 YFSETQ. CDR3 nucleotides: TGCGCCAGCACCCTTGGGCTAGCGGGTATGAACACCGGGGAGCTGTTTTTT. This gives the protein CASTLGLAGMNTGELFF.

This clone was found once. The chain is built from TRBV5-4 and TRBJ2-4; D possibly corresponds to TRBD2 (6 bases). Germline-derived CDR1 and CDR2 are SGHNT and YYREEE (reference sequence). This CDR3 has 17 amino acids. Trimming took off 0 bases at V and 8 bases at J, with 21 bases between the two ends. The CDR3 DNA follows: TGTGCCAGCAGCTTGGGACCGGTCACGGACGGCGGGGACATTCAGTACTTC. It codes for CASSLGPVTDGGDIQYF.

The chain links TRBV18 to TRBJ2-1; TRBD2 aligns across 9 bases. Germline CDR1 reads KGHSH; CDR2 reads LQKENI. J was trimmed by 0 bases and V by 2 bases; bases with no gene match: 5. The CDR3 consists of 17 residues. The CDR3 DNA follows: TGTGCCAGCTCACCAGGGAGCGGGAGGCTCTCCTACAATGAGCAGTTCTTC. Translating it yields CASSPGSGRLSYNEQFF. The whole variable domain, remainder taken from reference TRBV18 and TRBJ2-1, is NAGVMQNPRHLVRRRGQEARLRCSPMKGHSHVYWYRQLPEEGLKFMVYLQKENIIDESGMPKERFSAEFPKEGPSILRIQQVVRGDSAAYFCASSPGSGRLSYNEQFFGPGTRLTVL.

V usage is TRBV29-1 and J usage is TRBJ1-1; no reliable D call. Deletions cut 4 bases from V and 4 bases from J, with 7 bases between. The germline V gene has CDR1 SQVTM and CDR2 ANQGSEA. This CDR3 spans 11 amino acids. CDR3 DNA sequence: TGCAGCGTTGCAAAGGGCACTGAAGCTTTCTTT. Translation: CSVAKGTEAFF.

This clone showed up just once. The CDR3 sequence: CASSQMGPGEQYF. As DNA, the CDR3 is TGTGCCAGCAGCCAAATGGGACCGGGCGAGCAGTACTTC. V is TRBV14 and J is TRBJ2-7, with D perhaps TRBD1 or TRBD2 (5 bases each). Per germline, CDR1 SGHDN and CDR2 FVKESK. The CDR3 has 13 residues. V was shortened by 2 bases and J by 6 bases, with 11 bases between the two germline ends.

This clone appeared once. The chain carries TRBV27 and TRBJ2-1; perhaps TRBD2 as D (6 bases). Germline CDR1 and CDR2: MNHEY and SMNVEV (reference sequence). The CDR3 is 15 residues long. V lost 7 bases and J lost 4, with 17 bases in between. CDR3 sequence reads: CASMGLASAYNEQFF. The CDR3 DNA reads TGTGCCAGCATGGGCCTTGCTAGCGCTTACAATGAGCAGTTCTTC.

The rearrangement uses TRBV7-3 and TRBJ2-7; TRBD1 aligns across 7 bases. The CDR3 extends over 14 amino acids. Per germline, CDR1 SGHTA and CDR2 FQGTGA. V trimming: 5 bases; J trimming: 3 bases; junction bases outside the gene matches: 7. The CDR3 nucleotides are TGTGCCAGCAGCAAACAAACAGGGGACTACGAGCAGTACTTC. It codes for CASSKQTGDYEQYF.

This chain uses TRBV27 with TRBJ2-5; D call uncertain. The CDR3 has 8 amino acids. Trimming took off 6 bases at V and 13 bases at J, with 6 bases between the two ends. Germline CDR1 is MNHEY and CDR2 is SMNVEV (reference sequence). The CDR3 DNA follows: TGTGCCAGCAGGGCCTTGTACTTC. Its protein is CASRALYF.